The rows below give T cell receptor beta chains drawn from one sample of a study of response to subunit inactivated influenza vaccine. TCRdb passed the RT-PCR reads through MiXCR, listing each CDR3 protein once. This sample has 450,000 to 700,000 distinct CDR3 sequences; 14% occur once, and the top ten carry around 10%. The sequenced sample was PBMCs from blood, obtained approximately 12 days after vaccination. The source is a man aged 50 to 60 who received an inactivated influenza vaccine. CDR3s include the opening cysteine and the closing phenylalanine or tryptophan. Each record gives: J gene, clone size, V gene, D gene, CDR3 DNA, CDR3 protein. The D gene is left open where the match is weak. Rows may omit the clone size; those that give it use once, few, many or a size class.

J: TRBJ1-1
size: many
V: TRBV6-5
D: .
DNA: TGTGCCAGCAGTTACTCGGGGGGGGGCACTGAAGCTTTCTTT
CDR3: CASSYSGGGTEAFF

J: TRBJ2-7
size: .
V: TRBV11-1
D: TRBD2
DNA: TGTGCCAGCAGCTTGGCGTTAGCGGGAAAGCAGTACTTC
CDR3: CASSLALAGKQYF

J: TRBJ2-7
size: .
V: TRBV6-2/TRBV6-3
D: .
DNA: TGTGCCAGCAGTTTACAGTCCCACGAGCAGTACTTC
CDR3: CASSLQSHEQYF

J: TRBJ1-1
size: many
V: TRBV15
D: TRBD1
DNA: TGTGCCACCAGCGGCCACAGGGGGAACACTGAAGCTTTCTTT
CDR3: CATSGHRGNTEAFF

J: TRBJ1-5
size: many
V: TRBV12-3/TRBV12-4
D: .
DNA: TGTGCCAGCAGTGTGGCCGATGCGAGCAATCAGCCCCAGCATTTT
CDR3: CASSVADASNQPQHF

J: TRBJ2-6
size: .
V: TRBV18
D: .
DNA: TGTGCCAGCTCACCAGAGGGAACTGGGGCCAACGTCCTGACTTTC
CDR3: CASSPEGTGANVLTF

J: TRBJ2-7
size: many
V: TRBV12-3/TRBV12-4
D: .
DNA: TGTGCCAGCAGTTTCAGGTCGGGCTACGAGCAGTACTTC
CDR3: CASSFRSGYEQYF

J: TRBJ2-7
size: few
V: TRBV30
D: .
DNA: TGTGCCTGGAGTGCGGACTTTGGATACGAGCAGTACTTC
CDR3: CAWSADFGYEQYF

J: TRBJ2-7
size: few
V: TRBV5-1
D: TRBD1
DNA: TGCGCCAGCAGCTTCGGGACAGGGTTTTACGAGCAGTACTTC
CDR3: CASSFGTGFYEQYF

J: TRBJ1-1
size: few
V: TRBV20-1
D: .
DNA: TGCAGGGCCGGAGGGGAGGTTGGAACTGAAGCTTTCTTT
CDR3: CRAGGEVGTEAFF

J: TRBJ2-7
size: .
V: TRBV6-2/TRBV6-3
D: TRBD2
DNA: TGTGCCAGCAGTTACTCGATCGGGTCTAGCGGAGGATACGAGCAGTACTTC
CDR3: CASSYSIGSSGGYEQYF

J: TRBJ2-1
size: many
V: TRBV18
D: TRBD1
DNA: TGTGCCAGCTCATCGACAGGGTACAATGAGCAGTTCTTC
CDR3: CASSSTGYNEQFF

J: TRBJ2-3
size: few
V: TRBV28
D: .
DNA: TGTGCCAGCAGCCGGGAGTTGGGCACAGATACGCAGTATTTT
CDR3: CASSRELGTDTQYF

J: TRBJ2-1
size: few
V: TRBV6-2/TRBV6-3
D: TRBD2
DNA: TGTGCCAGCAGTTACGCTAGCGGGAGGGCCTATGAGCAGTTCTTC
CDR3: CASSYASGRAYEQFF

J: TRBJ2-5
size: .
V: TRBV6-2/TRBV6-3
D: TRBD2
DNA: TGTGCCAGCAGTTACGCGGGGACTAGCCAAGAGACCCAGTACTTC
CDR3: CASSYAGTSQETQYF

J: TRBJ2-5
size: .
V: TRBV10-3
D: .
DNA: TGTGCCATCAGTGAGTCCACGGAGACCCAGTACTTC
CDR3: CAISESTETQYF

J: TRBJ2-7
size: .
V: TRBV6-2/TRBV6-3
D: .
DNA: TGTGCCAGCACCCACGGGCCAGGAGCTCCCTCCTACGAGCAGTACTTC
CDR3: CASTHGPGAPSYEQYF

J: TRBJ2-7
size: many
V: TRBV12-3/TRBV12-4
D: .
DNA: TGTGCCAGCAGTCCCTCGTCCGAGTACGAGCAGTACTTC
CDR3: CASSPSSEYEQYF

J: TRBJ2-7
size: .
V: TRBV29-1
D: .
DNA: TGCAGCGTTGTGGAAAAAACAATCTCCTACGAGCAGTACTTC
CDR3: CSVVEKTISYEQYF